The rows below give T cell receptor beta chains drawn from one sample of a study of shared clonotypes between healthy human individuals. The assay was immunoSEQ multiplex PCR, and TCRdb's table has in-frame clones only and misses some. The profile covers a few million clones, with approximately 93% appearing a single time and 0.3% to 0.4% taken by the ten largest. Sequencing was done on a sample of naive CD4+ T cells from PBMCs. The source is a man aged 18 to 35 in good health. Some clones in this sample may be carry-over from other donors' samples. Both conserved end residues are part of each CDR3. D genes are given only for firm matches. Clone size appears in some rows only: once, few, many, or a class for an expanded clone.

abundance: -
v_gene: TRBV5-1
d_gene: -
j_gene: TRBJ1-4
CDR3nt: TGCGCCAGCAGCTTGAGTGGGACTAATGAAAAACTGTTTTTT
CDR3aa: CASSLSGTNEKLFF

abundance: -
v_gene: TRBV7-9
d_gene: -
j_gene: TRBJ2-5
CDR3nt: TGTGCCAGCAGCTTAGCGTGGGCCGGCCTACAGAGGGAGACCCAGTACTTC
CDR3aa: CASSLAWAGLQRETQYF

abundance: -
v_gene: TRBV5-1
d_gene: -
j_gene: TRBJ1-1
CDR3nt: TGCGCCAGCAGCCGGGAGGGGTCGACTGAAGCTTTCTTT
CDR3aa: CASSREGSTEAFF

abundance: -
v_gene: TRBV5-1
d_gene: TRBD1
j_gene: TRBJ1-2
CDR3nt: TGCGCCAGCAGCAAAACGACAGGGACCGGTGCTCTGGGCTACACCTTC
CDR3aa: CASSKTTGTGALGYTF

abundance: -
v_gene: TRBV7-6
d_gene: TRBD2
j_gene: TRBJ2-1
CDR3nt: TGTGCCAGCAGCCTGACAGGGCCTACTAGCGGGAGGAACAATGAGCAGTTCTTC
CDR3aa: CASSLTGPTSGRNNEQFF

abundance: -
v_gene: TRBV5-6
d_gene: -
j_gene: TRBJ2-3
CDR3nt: TGTGCCAGCAGCTTTACGGGACGAGGCACAGATACGCAGTATTTT
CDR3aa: CASSFTGRGTDTQYF

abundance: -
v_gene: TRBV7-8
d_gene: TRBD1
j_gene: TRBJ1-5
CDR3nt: TGTGCCAGCAGCCCCCAGACAGGGGGAGGCAATCAGCCCCAGCATTTT
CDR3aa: CASSPQTGGGNQPQHF

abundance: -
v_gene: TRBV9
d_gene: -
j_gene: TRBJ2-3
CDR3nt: TGTGCCAGCAGCCCCTTGTCCCTGTTAGATACGCAGTATTTT
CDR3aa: CASSPLSLLDTQYF

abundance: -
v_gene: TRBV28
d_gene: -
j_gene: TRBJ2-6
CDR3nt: TGTGCCAGCAGCTCCCCGGGAGCTAGCTCTGGGGCCAACGTCCTGACTTTC
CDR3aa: CASSSPGASSGANVLTF

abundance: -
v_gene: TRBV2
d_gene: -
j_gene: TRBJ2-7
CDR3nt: TGTGCCAGCTTCCCGGACAGCAGCGAGCAGTACTTC
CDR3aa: CASFPDSSEQYF

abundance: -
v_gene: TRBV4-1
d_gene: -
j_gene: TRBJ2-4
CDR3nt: TGCGCCAGCAGCTTTCAGGTTATACTAGCCAAAAACATTCAGTACTTC
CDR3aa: CASSFQVILAKNIQYF

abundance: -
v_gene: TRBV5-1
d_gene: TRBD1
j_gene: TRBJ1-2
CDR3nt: TGCGCCAGCAGCTTGGGAGGGACAGGGGGCGGAGGCTACACCTTC
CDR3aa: CASSLGGTGGGGYTF

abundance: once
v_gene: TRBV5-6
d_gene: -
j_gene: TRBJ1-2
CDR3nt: TGTGCCAGCAGCTTGGCCTGGTCTAACTATGGCTACACCTTC
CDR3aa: CASSLAWSNYGYTF

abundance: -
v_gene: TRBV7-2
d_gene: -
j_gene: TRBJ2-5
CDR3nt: TGTGCCAGCAGCACCGGGATCCCAGCCTCCGGTCAAGAGACCCAGTACTTC
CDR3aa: CASSTGIPASGQETQYF

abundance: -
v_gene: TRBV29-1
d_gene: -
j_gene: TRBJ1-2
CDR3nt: TGCAGCGTTGTTGGGGGGTTCGCCTATGGCTACACCTTC
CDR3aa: CSVVGGFAYGYTF

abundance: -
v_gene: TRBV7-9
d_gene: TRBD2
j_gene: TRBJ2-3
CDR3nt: TGTGCCAGCAGCCGAAAGACTAGCGGGAGCACAGATACGCAGTATTTT
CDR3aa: CASSRKTSGSTDTQYF

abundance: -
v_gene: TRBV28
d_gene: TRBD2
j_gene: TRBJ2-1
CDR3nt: TGTGCCAGCAGCCCGCCGGGACTAGCGGGAGGCCTTAATTACAATGAGCAGTTCTTC
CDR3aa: CASSPPGLAGGLNYNEQFF

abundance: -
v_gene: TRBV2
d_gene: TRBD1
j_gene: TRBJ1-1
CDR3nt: TGTGCCAGAGGACAGGGCGGGACGAACACTGAAGCTTTCTTT
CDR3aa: CARGQGGTNTEAFF

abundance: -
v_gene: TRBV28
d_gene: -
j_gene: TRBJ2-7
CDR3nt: TGTGCGTCTCGCCTAGGGGGTCCCATAGGGAACGAGCAGTACTTC
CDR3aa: CASRLGGPIGNEQYF

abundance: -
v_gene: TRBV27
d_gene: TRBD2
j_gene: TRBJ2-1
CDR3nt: TGTGCCAGCAGTTCCCAGCGGGAGGGAGGTGAGCAGTTCTTC
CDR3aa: CASSSQREGGEQFF

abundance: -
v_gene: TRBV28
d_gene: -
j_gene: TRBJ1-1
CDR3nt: TGTGCCAGCAGTTTACTCAAGAGGGAAGCTTTCTTT
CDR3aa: CASSLLKREAFF

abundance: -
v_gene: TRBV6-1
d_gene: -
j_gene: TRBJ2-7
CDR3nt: TGTGCCAGCAGTGAAATTTTCAGGGGAGGAAGGTACGAGCAGTACTTC
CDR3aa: CASSEIFRGGRYEQYF

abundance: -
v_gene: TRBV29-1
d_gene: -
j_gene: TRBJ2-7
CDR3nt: TGCAGCGTCCTAGGGTCCTGGGATCTCTCCTACGAGCAGTACTTC
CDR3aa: CSVLGSWDLSYEQYF

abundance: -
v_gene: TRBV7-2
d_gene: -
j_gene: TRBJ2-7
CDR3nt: TGTGCCAGCAGCTTAGAACAGGGAAGGTTCTACGAGCAGTACTTC
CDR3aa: CASSLEQGRFYEQYF